This T cell receptor (beta chain) is drawn from a study of CD8 T cells in Susac syndrome. With random hexamers, reverse transcription was performed on about 0.5 to 1 ug of RNA. One entry per CDR3 protein results from TCRdb running MiXCR on the immunoSEQ multiplex PCR reads. The repertoire includes approximately 190,000 distinct CDR3 sequences, approximately 95% of them detected once, and 0.098% sits in the top ten. The germline V and J ends were trimmed by 6 bases and 5 bases, with 15 bases remaining between them. In germline, CDR1 is SGHRS, CDR2 YFSETQ. The CDR3 contains 13 residues. This chain uses TRBV5-1 with TRBJ2-7; no clear D. The sequence came from a human donor with Susac syndrome. Sequenced input: CD4+ T cells from PBMCs. CDR3 in amino acids: CASTTFPENEQYF. The CDR3 DNA reads as TGCGCCAGCACCACCTTCCCGGAAAACGAGCAGTACTTC.